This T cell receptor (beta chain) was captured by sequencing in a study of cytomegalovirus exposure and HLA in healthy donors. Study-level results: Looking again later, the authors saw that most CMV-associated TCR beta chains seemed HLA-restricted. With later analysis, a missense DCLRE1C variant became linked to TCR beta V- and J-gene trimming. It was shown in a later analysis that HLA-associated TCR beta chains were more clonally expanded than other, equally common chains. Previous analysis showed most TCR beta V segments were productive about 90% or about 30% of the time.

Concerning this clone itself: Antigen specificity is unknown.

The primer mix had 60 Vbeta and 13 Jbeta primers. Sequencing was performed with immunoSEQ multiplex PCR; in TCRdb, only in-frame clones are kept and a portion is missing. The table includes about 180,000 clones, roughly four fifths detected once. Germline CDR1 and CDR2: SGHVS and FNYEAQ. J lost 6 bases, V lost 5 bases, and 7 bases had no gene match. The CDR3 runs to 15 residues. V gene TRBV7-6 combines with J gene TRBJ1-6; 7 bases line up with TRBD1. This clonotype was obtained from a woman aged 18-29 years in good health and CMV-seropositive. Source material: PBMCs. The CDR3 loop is CASSPTSGGNSPLHF. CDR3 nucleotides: TGTGCCAGCAGCCCCACATCAGGGGGTAATTCACCCCTCCACTTT.